A single sample is the source of the 10 T cell receptor beta chains below, sequenced in a study of T-cell reconstitution after alpha-beta-depleted transplantation in children. Unique molecular identifiers were used in preparing the TCRbeta library. From the PCR reads, TCRdb called clonotypes with MiXCR, one entry per CDR3 protein. Altogether some 200,000 distinct CDR3 sequences are present, about 14% being singletons, with the ten largest covering less than 15%. The sequencing here drew on PBMCs from the stem cell graft donor, taken from the stem cell graft. The receptors were gathered from a human donor who donated a stem cell graft to a child with acute lymphoblastic leukemia.

This clonotype was seen repeatedly, ten times or more. The gene calls are TRBV6-1 and TRBJ1-6; D is possibly TRBD1 (5 bases). V was clipped by 5 bases and J by 0 bases, with 11 bases between them. In germline, CDR1 is MNHNS, CDR2 SASEGT. The CDR3 is 16 amino acids. Here the CDR3 DNA reads TGTGCCAGCAGTCCAAGAGACAGCTCCTATAATTCACCCCTCCACTTT. Its protein is CASSPRDSSYNSPLHF.

As for this clonotype: This may be a read error: a much more frequent sequence differs by one nucleotide. This CDR3 is missing its conserved last phenylalanine or tryptophan, likely due to a read error. V usage is TRBV5-1 and J usage is TRBJ1-5; TRBD1 matches at 7 bases. CDR1 is SGHRS and CDR2 is YFSETQ in the germline V gene. The J segment lost 9 bases and the V segment lost 1 base, leaving 7 bases of the junction unmatched. The CDR3 has 14 amino acids. CDR3: CASSLSGGDRPQHY. As DNA, the CDR3 is TGCGCCAGCAGCTTGTCAGGGGGAGATCGGCCCCAGCATTAT.

This clonotype was seen ten or more times. The chain has TRBV3-1 and TRBJ2-3, with D perhaps TRBD2 (6 bases). V was clipped by 2 bases and J by 1 base, with 13 bases between them. Germline V gene lookup returns CDR1 LGHDT and CDR2 YNNKEL (reference sequence). The CDR3 runs to 16 residues. The CDR3 DNA reads as TGTGCCAGCAGCCAACGGATGACGGGAGGCACAGATACGCAGTATTTT. It codes for CASSQRMTGGTDTQYF.

The rearrangement uses TRBV5-1 and TRBJ2-7; 10 nucleotides agree with TRBD2. Germline CDR1 and CDR2: SGHRS and YFSETQ. The V and J ends lost 5 bases and 0 bases, in that order; junction bases with no gene match: 11. The CDR3 runs to 17 residues. CDR3 nucleotide sequence: TGCGCCAGCAGTCGTTTTTCCGGGACTAGCGCCTCCTACGAGCAGTACTTC. Protein: CASSRFSGTSASYEQYF.

This clonotype came up many times. The chain links TRBV12-3 or TRBV12-4 to TRBJ2-5; 8 bases fit TRBD2. The CDR3 consists of 13 residues. Trimming removed 6 bases from V and 3 bases from J; junction bases left unmatched: 3. DNA of the CDR3: TGTGCCAGCAGCACGACTAGCGAAGAGACCCAGTACTTC. It codes for CASSTTSEETQYF.

This clonotype has ten or more counts. The rearrangement joins TRBV11-2 to TRBJ2-1; 10 positions agree with TRBD1. The CDR3 has 19 residues. The J segment lost 4 bases and the V segment lost 7 bases, leaving 19 bases of the junction unmatched. Per germline, CDR1 SGHAT and CDR2 FQNNGV. CDR3 bases: TGTGCCAGCAAGTCGACCCGGGACAGGGGAAAATGGAGGTACAATGAGCAGTTCTTC. Encoded protein: CASKSTRDRGKWRYNEQFF.

This clonotype was picked up many times. The chain combines TRBV5-1 with TRBJ1-2, with D uncertain. Trimming cost V 4 bases and J 0 bases, with 19 bases left between them. In germline, CDR1 is SGHRS, CDR2 YFSETQ. The CDR3 contains 17 residues. The CDR3 loop reads CASSPYAQISTNYGYTF. CDR3 in DNA: TGCGCCAGCAGCCCCTATGCCCAGATATCTACTAACTATGGCTACACCTTC. The full variable domain, in which reference TRBV5-1 and TRBJ1-2 provide the parts outside the CDR3, is KAGVTQTPRYLIKTRGQQVTLSCSPISGHRSVSWYQQTPGQGLQFLFEYFSETQRNKGNFPGRFSGRQFSNSRSEMNVSTLELGDSALYLCASSPYAQISTNYGYTFGSGTRLTVV.

For this clonotype: This may stem from a read error, because a much larger clone lies one nucleotide away. The DNA of the CDR3 is TGTGCCAGCAGCTCCTACATGAGCACAGATGCGCAGTATTTT. Amino acid sequence: CASSSYMSTDAQYF. The rearrangement joins TRBV7-2 to TRBJ2-3; D remains unclear. The CDR3 runs to 14 residues. Germline lookup yields CDR1 SGHTA and CDR2 FQGNSA.

This clonotype was counted many times. The gene calls are TRBV12-3 or TRBV12-4 and TRBJ2-3; the match to TRBD2 covers 11 bases. This CDR3 has 16 amino acids. J lost 3 bases, V lost 5 bases, and 7 bases had no gene match. The CDR3 DNA is TGTGCCAGCAGTCTTTGGAGGACTAGCGGGACAGATACGCAGTATTTT. Translating gives CASSLWRTSGTDTQYF.

This clonotype was observed many times. The V and J genes are TRBV12-3 or TRBV12-4 and TRBJ1-1; D unclear. The CDR3 is made up of 14 amino acids. Trimming pared 5 bases from V and 0 bases from J, leaving 10 bases between. The CDR3 is CASSSSDMNTEAFF. As DNA, the CDR3 is TGTGCCAGCAGTAGTTCCGACATGAACACTGAAGCTTTCTTT.